The 29 T cell receptor beta chains below were found in one sample sequenced in a study of cytomegalovirus exposure and HLA in healthy donors. Researchers ran the PCR with 60 Vbeta and 13 Jbeta primers. Profiled with immunoSEQ multiplex PCR; TCRdb holds only in-frame clones, not every one. The data hold some 120,000 clones, with around three quarters observed a single time. Sequencing was done on a sample of PBMCs. The source is an older woman in good health and CMV-seropositive.

This clone was counted a single time. V gene TRBV4-3 combines with J gene TRBJ2-7, with 10 bases fitting TRBD1. The CDR3 runs 14 residues. Germline CDR1 reads LGHNA; CDR2 reads YSLEER. The J segment lost 3 bases and the V segment lost 3 bases, leaving 2 bases of the junction unmatched. Here the CDR3 reads CASSHGDRGYEQYF. DNA of the CDR3: TGCGCCAGCAGCCATGGGGACAGGGGCTACGAGCAGTACTTC.

This chain links TRBV19 with TRBJ2-3; 12 bases agree with TRBD2. Germline CDR1 is LNHDA and CDR2 is SQIVND (reference sequence). The junction had 12 bases not matched to a gene; V was cut back by 1 base and J by 13 bases. The CDR3 spans 16 residues. The CDR3 sequence is CASSIVTSGGPVVEYF. The CDR3 coding sequence is TGTGCCAGTAGTATAGTGACTAGCGGGGGCCCCGTTGTTGAGTATTTT.

The V call is TRBV7-2, the J call TRBJ1-5; possible D gene TRBD1, 6 bases. This CDR3 spans 15 amino acids. Per the germline V gene, CDR1 is SGHTA and CDR2 is FQGNSA. V was cut by 2 bases and J by 2 bases, with 10 bases left in between. CDR3 nucleotide sequence: TGTGCCAGCAGCTTACAGGGGCTTGGCAATCAGCCCCAGCATTTT. This codes for CASSLQGLGNQPQHF.

The rearrangement joins TRBV5-4 to TRBJ2-7, with a weak D call TRBD1 (6 bases). Trimming pared 5 bases from V and 3 bases from J, leaving 15 bases between. Germline CDR1 is SGHNT and CDR2 is YYREEE (reference sequence). This CDR3 comprises 14 residues. The CDR3 DNA sequence: TGTGCCAGCAGGTCAGGGGAAGATTACTACGAGCAGTACTTC. It translates to CASRSGEDYYEQYF.

This clone was counted only a few times. The V and J genes are TRBV5-8 and TRBJ1-6; D gene unclear. This CDR3 is built from 14 residues. Germline V CDR1 and CDR2: SGHTS, YDEGEE. Trimming removed 1 base at V and 6 bases at J, with 8 bases between. The CDR3 DNA sequence: TGTGCCAGCAGCTTGAGACCGGGTAATTCACCCCTCCACTTT. It specifies CASSLRPGNSPLHF.

The V and J genes are TRBV27 and TRBJ2-5; 8 bases are shared with TRBD2. Germline V lookup: CDR1 MNHEY, CDR2 SMNVEV (reference sequence). CDR3 size: 14 residues. Trimming took 3 bases from V and 5 from J; bases not matched to a gene: 5. CDR3 sequence (DNA): TGTGCCAGCAGTTTGCGAGCGGGGGTGGAGACCCAGTACTTC. Protein product: CASSLRAGVETQYF.

This clone occurred a few times. The V and J genes are TRBV7-6 and TRBJ1-1; D might be TRBD1 (5 bases). Germline CDR1 is SGHVS and CDR2 is FNYEAQ. This CDR3 comprises 14 residues. The V and J ends lost 0 bases and 5 bases respectively, with 10 bases between them. CDR3 amino acids: CASSLAGTSTEAFF. CDR3 DNA sequence: TGTGCCAGCAGCTTAGCGGGGACTTCAACTGAAGCTTTCTTT. Variable domain in full (rest from reference TRBV7-6 and TRBJ1-1): GAGVSQSPRYKVTKRGQDVALRCDPISGHVSLYWYRQALGQGPEFLTYFNYEAQQDKSGLPNDRFSAERPEGSISTLTIQRTEQRDSAMYRCASSLAGTSTEAFFGQGTRLTVV.

The chain uses TRBV7-2 and TRBJ2-7, with D hard to call. Germline CDR1 and CDR2: SGHTA and FQGNSA. CDR3 length: 14 amino acids. V was pared by 5 bases and J by 1 base, with 12 bases between. This CDR3 reads CASSINIVSYEQYF. The CDR3 nucleotides are TGTGCCAGCAGCATAAATATAGTTTCCTACGAGCAGTACTTC.

The J gene is TRBJ2-1, the V gene TRBV7-3; D not resolved. CDR3 length: 16 residues. Trimming took off 2 bases at V and 0 bases at J, with 11 bases between the two ends. The germline V gene encodes CDR1 SGHTA and CDR2 FQGTGA. CDR3: CASSLHPSSSYNEQFF. CDR3 nucleotide sequence: TGTGCCAGCAGCTTACACCCCTCGAGCTCCTACAATGAGCAGTTCTTC.

This sequence joins TRBV7-9 and TRBJ2-5; TRBD1 matches at 9 bases. Losses at the gene ends were 5 bases for V and 5 bases for J; bases not matched to a gene: 9. Looked up from germline, CDR1 is SEHNR and CDR2 is FQNEAQ (reference sequence). CDR3 length: 15 residues. CDR3 sequence reads: CASSPASGTGETQYF. DNA of the CDR3: TGTGCCAGCAGCCCAGCTTCAGGGACAGGGGAGACCCAGTACTTC.

This rearrangement joins TRBV7-9 to TRBJ2-7, with 7 bases aligning to TRBD2. Germline V CDR1 and CDR2: SEHNR, FQNEAQ (reference sequence). This CDR3 has 15 amino acids. V gave up 3 bases and J gave up 0 bases; unmatched junction bases: 5. This CDR3 reads CASSFGAGSSYEQYF. CDR3 sequence (DNA): TGTGCCAGCAGCTTCGGAGCGGGGAGCTCCTACGAGCAGTACTTC.

The V gene is TRBV13, the J gene TRBJ2-1; D possibly corresponds to TRBD1 (6 bases). Trimming took 4 bases from V and 2 from J, leaving 15 bases between them. This CDR3 region has 16 residues. Germline V lookup: CDR1 PRHDT, CDR2 FYEKMQ (reference sequence). The CDR3 coding sequence is TGTGCCAGCAGCTCTCCGTCAGGGGTCCCCTACAATGAGCAGTTCTTC. It encodes CASSSPSGVPYNEQFF.

This chain uses TRBV19 with TRBJ1-2; 8 nucleotides line up with TRBD1. This CDR3 is 15 amino acids long. After removal of 4 bases from V and 4 bases from J, the junction contained 8 bases not matched to a gene. Looked up from germline, CDR1 is LNHDA and CDR2 is SQIVND (reference sequence). CDR3 in amino acids: CASSTTDRVGYGYTF. Written as DNA, the CDR3 is TGTGCCAGTAGTACGACGGACAGGGTTGGCTATGGCTACACCTTC.

This clone was counted a single time. The chain is built from TRBV11-1 and TRBJ2-5, with 13 bases aligning to TRBD2. The germline CDR1 and CDR2 sequences are SGHAT and FQDESV (reference sequence). The V segment lost 5 bases and the J segment 1 base; nucleotides outside the gene matches: 4. This CDR3 contains 16 residues. The CDR3: CASSRTSGRAQETQYF. CDR3 DNA sequence: TGTGCCAGCAGCCGTACTAGCGGGAGGGCCCAAGAGACCCAGTACTTC. Supplemented by reference TRBV11-1 and TRBJ2-5, the full variable domain reads EAEVAQSPRYKITEKSQAVAFWCDPISGHATLYWYRQILGQGPELLVQFQDESVVDDSQLPKDRFSAERLKGVDSTLKIQPAELGDSAMYLCASSRTSGRAQETQYFGPGTRLLVL.

The chain carries TRBV7-2 and TRBJ2-1; 7 nucleotides match TRBD1. The V gene end was trimmed by 3 bases and the J gene end by 5 bases; junction bases not matched to a gene: 10. Germline CDR1 and CDR2: SGHTA and FQGNSA. The CDR3 extends over 16 amino acids. CDR3 nucleotides: TGTGCCAGCAGCTTTAATTCGGGACAGCCAAACAATGAGCAGTTCTTC. Protein sequence: CASSFNSGQPNNEQFF.

This clone was observed a handful of times. The V and J genes are TRBV7-2 and TRBJ1-2; unclear D gene. The V end lost 7 bases, the J end lost 5 bases, and 17 bases lay between the germline ends. The CDR3 contains 14 residues. The germline CDR1 and CDR2 sequences are SGHTA and FQGNSA. The CDR3 DNA is TGTGCCAGCACTGAGGCGGGGATCGGATATGGCTACACCTTC. It codes for CASTEAGIGYGYTF.

V gene TRBV27 combines with J gene TRBJ1-1, with TRBD1 matching 7 bases. CDR1 MNHEY and CDR2 SMNVEV come from the germline V gene (reference sequence). The CDR3 sequence is 13 residues long. Trimming removed 2 bases from V and 5 bases from J; junction bases left unmatched: 2. Here the CDR3 reads CASSLRGQTEAFF. The CDR3 DNA reads TGTGCCAGCAGTTTACGGGGACAGACTGAAGCTTTCTTT.

The table lists this clone with a few counts. Relative to the germline gene, one junction end is altered; a read error may explain this. The chain is built from TRBV7-9 and TRBJ1-5; 9 nucleotides match TRBD1. Germline CDR1 is SEHNR and CDR2 is FQNEAQ (reference sequence). CDR3 length equals 19 residues. CDR3 in DNA: TGTTCCAGCAGCTTAGAGCGGGGGACAGGGAAGAGGAGCAATCAGCCCCAGCATTTT. Its protein product is CSSSLERGTGKRSNQPQHF.

The chain couples TRBV5-1 to TRBJ2-7, with 8 bases that match TRBD1. CDR3 length equals 12 residues. Germline loops: CDR1 SGHRS, CDR2 YFSETQ. With 4 bases clipped from V and 5 bases from J, the junction kept 2 bases outside the gene matches. In DNA, the CDR3 is TGCGCCAGCAGCCAGACAGGGGACGAGCAGTACTTC. It translates to CASSQTGDEQYF.

The rearrangement uses TRBV6-5 and TRBJ1-5; 12 bases line up with TRBD1. V lost 7 bases to trimming and J lost 4 bases; unmatched junction nucleotides: 5. The CDR3 has 15 amino acids. Germline lookup yields CDR1 MNHEY and CDR2 SVGAGI. The CDR3 nucleotides are TGTGCCAGCAAACCGGGACAGGGGGCGAATCAGCCCCAGCATTTT. Its translation is CASKPGQGANQPQHF.

CDR3 protein: CASSLYLTSGEGDTQYF. The CDR3 DNA is TGCGCCAGCAGCCTATACTTGACTAGCGGGGAAGGGGATACGCAGTATTTT. The V gene is TRBV4-3, the J gene TRBJ2-3, with 11 bases matching TRBD2. V shed 4 bases, J shed 6 bases, and the junction held 12 bases outside the gene matches. Per germline, CDR1 LGHNA and CDR2 YSLEER. The CDR3 extends over 17 amino acids.

This chain uses TRBV11-1 with TRBJ1-1, with a weak D call TRBD1 (5 bases). CDR3 length: 13 residues. Germline V CDR1 and CDR2: SGHAT, FQDESV (reference sequence). Trimming removed 5 bases from V and 1 base from J, with 8 bases in between. CDR3 DNA: TGTGCCAGCAGCCAAACAGGGAACACTGAAGCTTTCTTT. This translates into CASSQTGNTEAFF.

This clone has only a few counts. V is TRBV4-1 and J is TRBJ2-3; 10 nucleotides match TRBD2. CDR1 is MGHRA, CDR2 YSYEKL, per germline. This CDR3 region has 17 residues. V lost 5 bases to trimming and J lost 2 bases; unmatched junction nucleotides: 10. CDR3 region: CASSFHPSGGVTDTQYF. The CDR3 nucleotides read TGCGCCAGCAGCTTCCACCCCAGCGGGGGGGTCACAGATACGCAGTATTTT.

This clone has a handful of counts. V usage is TRBV11-2 and J usage is TRBJ2-1; D might be TRBD2 (6 bases). V lost 2 bases, J lost 9 bases, and 17 bases lay in between. Germline V gene lookup returns CDR1 SGHAT and CDR2 FQNNGV. The CDR3 sequence is 15 residues long. CDR3 protein: CASSLFETRGFEQFF. In DNA, the CDR3 is TGTGCCAGCAGCTTATTCGAGACTAGGGGATTTGAGCAGTTCTTC.

The chain links TRBV2 to TRBJ2-2, with a possible D match to TRBD2 (6 bases). V was shortened by 6 bases and J by 0 bases, with 14 bases between the two germline ends. CDR1 is SNHLY, CDR2 FYNNEI, per germline. CDR3 length: 16 amino acids. The CDR3, as DNA: TGTGCCAGCAGCGCAAAGGGACTTACGAACACCGGGGAGCTGTTTTTT. It is translated as CASSAKGLTNTGELFF.

About this clone itself: One end of the junction fails to match germline, which may point to a read error. CDR3 amino acids: CASSEEDTEVFF. CDR3 nucleotides: TGCGCCAGCAGTGAGGAGGACACTGAAGTTTTCTTT. The V gene is TRBV10-1, the J gene TRBJ1-1; TRBD1 might be the D (5 bases). This CDR3 spans 12 amino acids. The germline CDR1 and CDR2 sequences are WNHNN and SYGVQD (reference sequence).

The genes are TRBV10-3 and TRBJ1-2; no reliable D call. This CDR3 spans 15 amino acids. Germline lookup yields CDR1 ENHRY and CDR2 SYGVKD. V lost 8 bases and J lost 0, with 16 bases in between. CDR3 DNA sequence: TGTGCCATCTACTCCTGGACTGAGTCTAACTATGGCTACACCTTC. Its protein is CAIYSWTESNYGYTF.

V and J are TRBV6-1 and TRBJ1-4, with D maybe TRBD1 (5 bases). The germline gives CDR1 MNHNS, CDR2 SASEGT. V was pared by 7 bases and J by 8 bases, with 17 bases between. This CDR3 region has 14 residues. The DNA of the CDR3 is TGTGCCAGCACGCCCGGGGGGACTGCGGAAAAACTGTTTTTT. This encodes CASTPGGTAEKLFF.

This chain links TRBV19 with TRBJ1-3; 7 bases agree with TRBD1. In germline, CDR1 is LNHDA, CDR2 SQIVND (reference sequence). The junction had 5 bases not matched to a gene; V was cut back by 6 bases and J by 3 bases. The CDR3 totals 14 residues. The CDR3 reads CASRNRGFGNTIYF. The DNA of the CDR3 is TGTGCCAGTAGGAACAGGGGTTTTGGAAACACCATATATTTT.